This T cell receptor beta chain came from a study of blood T cell repertoires in COVID-19. Overall study context: Recovered status applied to Cohort 3 donors who had two consecutive negative PCRs. It also applied to those with clearance or with symptom resolution. Spain, Italy and the United States supplied samples that represented acute and convalescent COVID-19. The analysed material was cDNA or gDNA that came from T cells, B-cell-depleted T cells, or PBMCs.

Original processing methods: For nucleated cells, counts were estimated from reference gene primer amplification. Only in-frame clones appear in the TCRdb table, and some are missing; sequencing was by immunoSEQ multiplex PCR. For V, J and clone size, that table is used; D and trimming come from the DNA. The sample records about 360,000 clones, around 87% being singletons. This CDR3 is built from 16 residues. CDR1 and CDR2 from the germline V gene are SEHNR and FQNEAQ (reference sequence). Trimming took off 1 base at V and 0 bases at J, with 12 bases between the two ends. The chain joins TRBV7-9 to TRBJ1-1, with no clear D. The sequencing sample was made of PBMCs or T cells enriched from blood (not recorded which). The sequence came from a man aged 40-49 years in a cohort exposed to, infected with or recovered from COVID-19 (not recorded which). CDR3 in amino acids: CASSLVRGRMNTEAFF. The CDR3 DNA sequence: TGTGCCAGCAGCTTAGTGAGAGGGCGGATGAACACTGAAGCTTTCTTT.